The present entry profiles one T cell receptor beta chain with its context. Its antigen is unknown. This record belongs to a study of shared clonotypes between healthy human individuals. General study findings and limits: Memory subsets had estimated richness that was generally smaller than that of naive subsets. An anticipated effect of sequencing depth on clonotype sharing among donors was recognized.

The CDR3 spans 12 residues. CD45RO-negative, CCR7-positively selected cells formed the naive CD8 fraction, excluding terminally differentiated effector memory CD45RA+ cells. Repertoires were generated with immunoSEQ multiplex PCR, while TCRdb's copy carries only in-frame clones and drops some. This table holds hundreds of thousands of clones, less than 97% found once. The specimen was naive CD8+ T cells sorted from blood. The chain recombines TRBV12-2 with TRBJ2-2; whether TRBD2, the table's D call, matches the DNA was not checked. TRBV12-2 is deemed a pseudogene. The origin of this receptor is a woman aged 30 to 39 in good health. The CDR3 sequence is CASRLLTGELFF. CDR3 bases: TGTGCAAGTCGCTTACTGACCGGGGAGCTGTTTTTT.